A selection of T cell receptor beta chains follows, all from one sample in a study of T cells expressing NK-cell markers. With the 5' RACE reads reprocessed, TCRdb shows one record per CDR3 protein and no DNA. Its listing shows 400,000 to 500,000 distinct CDR3 sequences. Sequenced input: blood T cells: a sorted CD56 or NKG2C T cell subset, CD4+ or CD8+ T cells, or bulk PBMC T cells (not recorded which). These receptor sequences come from a woman aged 18-70 years in good health. Both conserved end residues are part of each CDR3.

v_call	j_call	cdr3_aa
TRBV5-1	TRBJ1-1	CASKDEYMNTEAFF
TRBV5-1	TRBJ2-1	CASTVTPGTTNNEQFF
TRBV20-1	TRBJ2-2	CSAPTGTNTGELFF
TRBV12-3/TRBV12-4	TRBJ1-3	CASSPSDRGLGNTIYF
TRBV9	TRBJ1-1	CASSPTGGVGLAFF
TRBV19	TRBJ2-3	CASRSGSRTDTQYF
TRBV10-3	TRBJ2-5	CAISEGVAGETQYF
TRBV30	TRBJ1-1	CAWSGGPNTEAFF
TRBV5-1	TRBJ1-4	CASSPISHNEKLFF
TRBV6-1	TRBJ1-1	CASSPPGHTEAFF
TRBV30	TRBJ1-1	CAWSPTREAFF
TRBV5-5	TRBJ2-2	CASSLHTQNTGELFF
TRBV20-1	TRBJ2-2	CNAGRDYTGELFF
TRBV30	TRBJ2-4	CAWSGTGGIIQYF
TRBV7-3	TRBJ1-1	CASSSDRGTEAFF
TRBV5-1	TRBJ1-2	CASTVDRGLSGYYGYTF
TRBV14	TRBJ2-1	CASSRTAYNEQFF
TRBV12-3/TRBV12-4	TRBJ2-7	CASSIAGLSYEQYF
TRBV4-1	TRBJ2-2	CASSLGTSSNTGELFF
TRBV15	TRBJ2-2	CATSTGQNTGELFF
TRBV6-1	TRBJ1-5	CASRPDSYSNQPQHF
TRBV14	TRBJ2-2	CASSPRLGGHGELFF